The present entry profiles one TCR beta chain with its context. Antigen unknown. Cells were stimulated with CMV-infected fibroblast lysates at about 10 ug/mL. Responding CD4+ T cells were sorted by upregulation of both CD40 ligand and CD69. These data belong to a study of persistence of HIV-infected CD4 T cells. Whole-study context: Donors had been on suppressive ART for a median of 8 years. Up to about 200 mL blood was drawn at multiple time points; two donors had single-time leukapheresis. Findings and caveats of the study: Degenerate expanded CDR3beta sequences were enriched among CMV- and Gag-responding cells. TCRbeta richness was lower in CMV- and Gag-responding cells than in anti-CD3/anti-CD28-responding cells.

This was the immunoSEQ version 4 assay in survey mode. Clones were read by immunoSEQ multiplex PCR, and TCRdb kept only the in-frame ones, dropping some. The table lists over 15,000 clones, 65% of them singletons, with approximately 9.2% in the top ten. Sequencing was performed on CD4+ T cells sorted from PBMCs after approximately 19-hour stimulation, taken from a patient who received antiretroviral therapy. This receptor was identified in an adult woman with HIV who was CMV-seropositive.

In DNA form, the CDR3 reads TGTGCCAGCAGCTTAGAGGCACACACTGAAGCTTTCTTT. Translated, it gives CASSLEAHTEAFF. The chain is built from TRBV11-3 and TRBJ1-1; D remains ambiguous. Germline CDR1 is SGHNT and CDR2 is YENEEA. The CDR3 spans 13 residues. Between the trimmed V and J ends, which lost 0 bases and 3 bases, there was a span of 5 bases.